A single sample is the source of the 22 T cell receptor beta chains below, sequenced in a study of cytomegalovirus exposure and HLA in healthy donors. A multiplex PCR was run with 60 Vbeta primers and 13 Jbeta primers. TCRdb keeps only in-frame clones here, not all; method: immunoSEQ multiplex PCR. The profile shows roughly 100,000 clones, 76% of them singletons. Material: PBMCs. These receptors were collected from a man aged 40-49 years in good health and CMV-seropositive.

This sequence joins TRBV11-1 and TRBJ1-1, with a tentative D call TRBD1 (6 bases). The CDR3 runs 15 residues. With 5 bases removed from V and 0 bases from J, the gap between germline ends came to 13 bases. Per the germline V gene, CDR1 is SGHAT and CDR2 is FQDESV (reference sequence). The chain's CDR3 is CASSIGGGVNTEAFF. CDR3 DNA sequence: TGTGCCAGCAGCATAGGGGGAGGGGTGAACACTGAAGCTTTCTTT.

The V call is TRBV28, the J call TRBJ1-1, with TRBD1 matching 8 bases. The CDR3 has 15 amino acids. V lost 4 bases to trimming and J lost 0 bases; unmatched junction nucleotides: 4. Per germline, CDR1 MDHEN and CDR2 SYDVKM. CDR3 bases: TGTGCCAGCAGTTGGGACAGGTTGATGAACACTGAAGCTTTCTTT. It encodes CASSWDRLMNTEAFF.

The V call is TRBV27, the J call TRBJ1-1; TRBD1 is a possible D gene (5 bases). The ends were cut back, 2 bases at V and 4 bases at J, with 14 bases in the middle. Germline V gives CDR1 MNHEY, CDR2 SMNVEV (reference sequence). This CDR3 has 15 residues. The CDR3: CASSLSAGRGTEAFF. DNA for the CDR3: TGTGCCAGCAGTTTAAGCGCAGGGCGGGGCACTGAAGCTTTCTTT.

The DNA of the CDR3 is TGTGCCAGCAGTGACACGCCAATGTTCTATGGCTACACCTTC. Protein: CASSDTPMFYGYTF. V and J are TRBV6-5 and TRBJ1-2; D is unresolved. CDR3 length: 14 amino acids. Germline loops: CDR1 MNHEY, CDR2 SVGAGI. V lost 5 bases to trimming and J lost 4 bases, with 14 bases between them.

V gene TRBV19 combines with J gene TRBJ2-1; 9 nucleotides align to TRBD1. The germline CDR1 and CDR2 sequences are LNHDA and SQIVND (reference sequence). The J segment lost 6 bases and the V segment lost 5 bases, leaving 5 bases of the junction unmatched. This CDR3 is 14 amino acids long. The CDR3 spells CASSHRGLGNEQFF. CDR3 coding DNA: TGTGCCAGTAGTCACAGGGGGCTTGGCAATGAGCAGTTCTTC.

The sample holds a few counts of this clone. This rearrangement joins TRBV19 to TRBJ2-3; 9 bases match TRBD1. V lost 5 bases, J lost 4 bases, and 7 bases stayed unmatched. The CDR3 has 15 residues. Germline CDR1 and CDR2: LNHDA and SQIVND (reference sequence). The CDR3 DNA follows: TGTGCCAGTAGTGACCGGGACAGGGTCCCAGATACGCAGTATTTT. Its translation: CASSDRDRVPDTQYF.

The chain joins TRBV7-8 to TRBJ1-1; D is possibly TRBD1 (5 bases). Germline values: CDR1 SGHVS, CDR2 FQNEAQ. With 1 base removed from V and 5 bases from J, the gap between germline ends came to 8 bases. CDR3 length: 13 amino acids. Here the CDR3 reads CASSLGGETEAFF. CDR3 coding DNA: TGTGCCAGCAGCTTAGGGGGGGAAACTGAAGCTTTCTTT.

The chain joins TRBV7-9 to TRBJ1-1; D not certain. Germline CDR1 is SEHNR and CDR2 is FQNEAQ (reference sequence). Trimming took off 5 bases at V and 5 bases at J, with 9 bases between the two ends. The CDR3 consists of 12 residues. CDR3 nucleotide sequence: TGTGCCAGCAGCCGAGGGAGGACTGAAGCTTTCTTT. Its translation is CASSRGRTEAFF.

The CDR3 reads CAWNPGTGLTGELFF. CDR3 coding DNA: TGTGCCTGGAACCCCGGGACAGGGCTCACCGGGGAGCTGTTTTTT. The chain carries TRBV30 and TRBJ2-2, with 9 nucleotides matching TRBD1. This CDR3 spans 15 amino acids. Germline CDR1 GTSNPN, CDR2 SVGIG (reference sequence). Trimming took 4 bases from V and 4 from J; bases not matched to a gene: 7.

The chain combines TRBV2 with TRBJ2-5, with D possibly TRBD1 on 5 matching bases. Germline V gene sequence: CDR1 SNHLY, CDR2 FYNNEI. V was trimmed by 4 bases and J by 5 bases, leaving 11 bases between them. This CDR3 comprises 13 residues. CDR3 in amino acids: CASSVGDRETQYF. In nucleotides, the CDR3 is TGTGCCAGCAGTGTAGGGGATCGGGAGACCCAGTACTTC.

J is TRBJ2-5 and V is TRBV5-6; D is perhaps TRBD2 (6 bases). Germline V CDR1 and CDR2: SGHDT, YYEEEE. The V end was cut by 6 bases, the J end by 5 bases, with 14 bases between. CDR3 length: 13 residues. CDR3 region: CASTLGRWETQYF. The CDR3 DNA follows: TGTGCCAGCACCCTGGGGAGGTGGGAGACCCAGTACTTC.

The chain has TRBV11-2 and TRBJ2-1; D remains unclear. The germline V and J ends were trimmed by 8 bases and 3 bases, with 11 bases remaining between them. Germline-derived CDR1 and CDR2 are SGHAT and FQNNGV. CDR3 length: 13 residues. The CDR3 sequence: CASLGPFYNEQFF. The CDR3 coding sequence is TGTGCCAGCCTTGGGCCCTTCTACAATGAGCAGTTCTTC.

The chain combines TRBV19 with TRBJ1-4, with D perhaps matching TRBD1 (5 bases). CDR3 size: 14 residues. Germline assignment: CDR1 LNHDA and CDR2 SQIVND (reference sequence). Trimming pared 4 bases from V and 2 bases from J, leaving 8 bases between. The chain's CDR3 is CASSRRGTNEKLFF. For the CDR3, the DNA is TGTGCCAGTAGTAGAAGGGGCACTAATGAAAAACTGTTTTTT.

The chain recombines TRBV7-3 with TRBJ2-1; maybe TRBD2 (7 bases). The V end was cut by 1 base, the J end by 5 bases, with 18 bases between. The germline CDR1 and CDR2 sequences are SGHTA and FQGTGA. This CDR3 is 17 amino acids long. The CDR3 here is CASSLMGGAYTNNEQFF. The CDR3 nucleotides read TGTGCCAGCAGCTTAATGGGGGGGGCCTATACTAACAATGAGCAGTTCTTC.

The V gene is TRBV7-8, the J gene TRBJ2-7, with 7 nucleotides matching TRBD1. J was trimmed by 1 base and V by 4 bases; bases with no gene match: 10. The CDR3 spans 16 residues. Germline-derived CDR1 and CDR2 are SGHVS and FQNEAQ. CDR3 region: CASSSRGQRDSYEQYF. The DNA of the CDR3 is TGTGCCAGCAGCTCCCGGGGACAGAGGGATTCCTACGAGCAGTACTTC.

V is TRBV11-2 and J is TRBJ2-5; 7 bases fit TRBD1. Germline trimming cut 5 bases from V and 2 bases from J; bases unmatched to any gene: 8. The V gene's germline CDR1 is SGHAT and CDR2 FQNNGV. The CDR3 is made up of 15 amino acids. CDR3 sequence: CASSPGQQEQETQYF. The CDR3 nucleotides read TGTGCCAGCAGCCCGGGACAGCAAGAACAAGAGACCCAGTACTTC.

This chain uses TRBV5-1 with TRBJ2-1, with a weak D call TRBD2 (5 bases). Trimming took 4 bases from V and 10 from J, leaving 12 bases between them. Germline CDR1 reads SGHRS; CDR2 reads YFSETQ. The CDR3 spans 12 residues. This CDR3 is CASSEGLVEQFF. CDR3 sequence (DNA): TGCGCCAGCAGCGAGGGCTTGGTGGAGCAGTTCTTC.

The genes are TRBV11-3 and TRBJ2-1; D perhaps matches TRBD1 (5 bases). V was cut by 0 bases and J by 6 bases, with 6 bases left in between. The germline V gene encodes CDR1 SGHNT and CDR2 YENEEA. The CDR3 consists of 13 residues. The CDR3 spells CASSLDGANEQFF. CDR3 DNA sequence: TGTGCCAGCAGCTTAGATGGGGCCAATGAGCAGTTCTTC.

The chain carries TRBV4-3 and TRBJ2-1; D remains unclear. This CDR3 comprises 14 residues. Germline CDR1 is LGHNA and CDR2 is YSLEER. V lost 0 bases and J 8 bases, leaving 11 bases between the germline ends. The CDR3 is CASSQDSVRDEQFF. In nucleotides, the CDR3 is TGCGCCAGCAGCCAAGATTCAGTCCGGGATGAGCAGTTCTTC.

The chain is built from TRBV7-3 and TRBJ1-1, with a tentative D call TRBD1 (6 bases). The CDR3 runs 14 residues. V dropped 6 bases and J dropped 1 base, with 12 bases sitting between them. Germline loops: CDR1 SGHTA, CDR2 FQGTGA. CDR3: CASSPRGGNTEAFF. The CDR3 nucleotides read TGTGCCAGCAGTCCCAGGGGCGGGAACACTGAAGCTTTCTTT.

The CDR3 nucleotides read TGTGCCAGCAGTGACTCAACCGGGACTAGCGGGGGATTCGGTCAGTTCTTC. Residues: CASSDSTGTSGGFGQFF. The rearrangement links TRBV6-4 to TRBJ2-1; 14 positions match TRBD2. This CDR3 is built from 17 residues. V shed 0 bases and J 13 bases; nucleotides not matched to a gene: 11. CDR1 and CDR2 from the germline V gene are MRHNA and SNTAGT.

The rearrangement links TRBV28 to TRBJ1-5; D call uncertain. V dropped 3 bases and J dropped 4 bases, with 13 bases sitting between them. The germline V gene encodes CDR1 MDHEN and CDR2 SYDVKM. The CDR3 totals 15 residues. In DNA form, the CDR3 reads TGTGCCAGCAGTTTCGGGTCGGGAGGGAATCAGCCCCAGCATTTT. This gives the protein CASSFGSGGNQPQHF. Full variable domain (outside the CDR3, taken from reference TRBV28 and TRBJ1-5): DVKVTQSSRYLVKRTGEKVFLECVQDMDHENMFWYRQDPGLGLRLIYFSYDVKMKEKGDIPEGYSVSREKKERFSLILESASTNQTSMYLCASSFGSGGNQPQHFGDGTRLSIL.